This T cell receptor (beta chain) was identified during a study of T cells after yellow fever vaccination. This CDR3 has 15 residues. CDR1 and CDR2 from the germline V gene are SSHAT and FNYEAQ (reference sequence). 5'RACE template switching added a universal primer site and UMIs to TCR cDNA. TCRdb re-called the 5' RACE reads through MiXCR, storing one row per CDR3 protein. The profile covers a few hundred thousand distinct CDR3 sequences, with about 12% appearing a single time and around 3% taken by the ten largest. With regard to this clonotype: Germline and junction disagree at one end, which may indicate a read error.

This rearrangement joins TRBV7-7 to TRBJ1-5; weak D call: TRBD1 (6 bases). This specimen was CD4+ T cells sorted from PBMCs, taken 15 days after the yellow fever booster vaccination. The sequence was obtained from a man younger than 35 who received the YFV17D yellow fever vaccine. CDR3 sequence (DNA): TGTGCTAGCAGAGAACCGACAGGACAGAATCAGCCCCAGCATTTT. This translates into CASREPTGQNQPQHF.